This T cell receptor beta chain was retrieved from a study of OX40 agonist ivuxolimab in advanced cancers. TCRdb's table, derived via immunoSEQ multiplex PCR, lists solely in-frame clones and lacks some. Altogether 55,000 to 65,000 clones are present, 65% to 80% being singletons, with the ten largest covering 5% to 6.5%. The CDR3 has 15 amino acids. This sample comprised CD4+ or CD8+ T cells sorted from blood, obtained in a trial of the OX40 agonist ivuxolimab. The V call is TRBV21-1, the J call TRBJ1-1; the DNA was not used to check the table's D call, TRBD1. TRBV21-1 is assigned pseudogene status. This TCR was recovered from an adult with an advanced solid tumor such as melanoma, head and neck, liver or kidney cancer. The CDR3: CASSIPTGLGTEAFF. The CDR3 bases are TGTGCCAGCAGCATCCCGACAGGGTTGGGCACTGAAGCTTTCTTT.